This TCR beta chain was sequenced during a study of T cells in Graves' hyperthyroidism and ophthalmopathy. V gave up 5 bases and J gave up 6 bases, with 11 bases separating them. The CDR3 totals 13 residues. Looked up from germline, CDR1 is LGHDT and CDR2 is YNNKEL (reference sequence). RNA transcripts were the template for amplifying TCR beta CDR3 regions. Primed by the HTBI set, a first-round RT-PCR was run on the TCR CDR3. MiXCR, run by TCRdb on the multiplex PCR reads, gives a single entry per CDR3 protein. The repertoire holds about 400,000 distinct CDR3 sequences, around 25% seen once, with less than 75% in the top ten. This clonotype was detected a few times.

What was sequenced was blood. The V gene is TRBV3-1, the J gene TRBJ2-1; D not certain. The sequence came from a man in his forties or fifties with Graves' hyperthyroidism. CDR3 residues: CASSVSAVNEQFF. Here the CDR3 DNA reads TGTGCCAGCAGCGTAAGCGCGGTCAATGAGCAGTTCTTC.